This TCR beta chain was observed in a study of identical twins. Study results and limitations: A cross-sectional statistical analysis, not follow-up of the same donors, supported the conclusions. There is a chance that invariant MAIT and iNKT cells partially muddied zero-insertion analyses.

Details on this clonotype: Its antigen is still unknown.

Trimming removed 1 base from V and 0 bases from J, with 11 bases in between. Germline V CDR1 and CDR2: MDHEN, SYDVKM. CDR3 size: 16 residues. MiXCR was run by TCRdb on the 5' RACE reads, yielding one entry per CDR3 protein. The table shows some 500,000 distinct CDR3 sequences, with approximately 15% occurring only once. These data also formed part of another study, on yellow fever vaccine responses in identical twins.

Sequenced material: CD4+ T cells sorted from blood. J is TRBJ2-3 and V is TRBV28, with D possibly matching TRBD1 (6 bases). The TCR comes from a woman aged 18 to 35 in good health. CDR3 residues: CASSLYWTASTDTQYF. DNA for the CDR3: TGTGCCAGCAGTTTATACTGGACAGCTAGCACAGATACGCAGTATTTT.